Listed below are T cell receptor beta chains from one sample, sequenced in a study of blood T cell repertoires in COVID-19. Sequencing used immunoSEQ multiplex PCR; TCRdb keeps in-frame clones, though not all of them. This table holds around 140,000 clones, approximately 80% found once. The specimen was peripheral blood. The source is a woman aged 60-75 years with acute or convalescent COVID-19. The CDR3 runs from the conserved cysteine through the conserved F or W. Each record gives: clone size, J gene, V gene, D gene, CDR3 protein, CDR3 DNA. A D gene is named only where the DNA matches it firmly. Clone size is given for some rows only: seen once, a few or many times, or a class if the clone is expanded.

NA	TRBJ2-5	TRBV30	NA	CAGTVKTSAGGTQYF	TGTGCCGGCACAGTAAAGACTAGTGCCGGGGGGACCCAGTACTTC
NA	TRBJ1-1	TRBV7-3	NA	CASCASVNTEAFF	TGTGCCAGCTGCGCATCGGTGAACACTGAAGCTTTCTTT
NA	TRBJ1-5	TRBV4-1	TRBD1	CASSQDLGQGAQPQHF	TGCGCCAGCAGCCAAGATTTGGGACAGGGGGCGCAGCCCCAGCATTTT
NA	TRBJ2-3	TRBV19	NA	CASSIGQGQSTDTQYF	TGTGCCAGTAGTATAGGCCAGGGCCAAAGCACAGATACGCAGTATTTT
NA	TRBJ2-7	TRBV7-9	NA	CASSLAGGAVYEQYF	TGTGCCAGCAGCTTAGCTGGGGGCGCGGTCTACGAGCAGTACTTC
NA	TRBJ2-5	TRBV3-1/TRBV3-2	TRBD2	CASSQDGGTSGLETQYF	TGTGCCAGCAGCCAAGATGGAGGGACTAGCGGGTTAGAGACCCAGTACTTC
NA	TRBJ2-1	TRBV2	TRBD2	CASQGLADYNEQFF	TGTGCCAGCCAGGGACTAGCGGACTACAATGAGCAGTTCTTC
NA	TRBJ2-1	TRBV27	TRBD1	CASSLGTGVEFF	TGTGCCAGCAGTTTAGGGACAGGGGTGGAGTTCTTC
NA	TRBJ2-7	TRBV6-6	TRBD2	CASSQPGLAGYEQYF	TGTGCCAGCAGTCAACCGGGACTAGCGGGGTACGAGCAGTACTTC
NA	TRBJ2-1	TRBV2	TRBD2	CASSPRAGAYNEQFF	TGTGCCAGCAGTCCTCGAGCGGGAGCCTACAATGAGCAGTTCTTC
NA	TRBJ1-3	TRBV4-1	NA	CASSQDAVGRGASGNTIYF	TGCGCCAGCAGCCAAGATGCAGTGGGCAGGGGTGCGTCTGGAAACACCATATATTTT
NA	TRBJ1-2	TRBV10-3	NA	CAISIVYGFEDGYTF	TGTGCCATCAGCATCGTTTATGGGTTTGAGGATGGCTACACCTTC
few	TRBJ1-2	TRBV5-6	NA	CASSLRTVNYGYTF	TGTGCCAGCAGCTTACGAACAGTAAACTATGGCTACACCTTC
NA	TRBJ2-7	TRBV18	TRBD1	CASSPTGVEQYF	TGTGCCAGCTCACCGACAGGGGTCGAGCAGTACTTC
NA	TRBJ2-1	TRBV12-1	NA	CASSFVSGSYNEQFF	TGTGCCAGCAGCTTTGTGTCCGGCTCCTACAATGAGCAGTTCTTC
NA	TRBJ2-1	TRBV5-4	NA	CASSLSDEQFF	TGTGCCAGCAGCTTGAGCGATGAGCAGTTCTTC
NA	TRBJ1-6	TRBV6-5	TRBD1	CASKGQGASPLHF	TGTGCCAGCAAGGGACAGGGGGCTTCACCCCTCCACTTT
NA	TRBJ1-3	TRBV6-1	TRBD1	CASRETGGVSGNTIYF	TGTGCCAGCAGGGAAACAGGGGGTGTCTCTGGAAACACCATATATTTT
NA	TRBJ2-7	TRBV5-4	TRBD1	CASSYGTGGDNEQYF	TGTGCCAGCAGTTACGGGACAGGGGGAGACAACGAGCAGTACTTC
NA	TRBJ2-4	TRBV5-1	TRBD2	CASSVGLAGAKNIQYF	TGCGCCAGCAGCGTGGGACTAGCGGGAGCCAAAAACATTCAGTACTTC
NA	TRBJ1-2	TRBV5-4	TRBD1	CASSLAGQGWDGYTF	TGTGCCAGCAGCTTGGCGGGACAGGGATGGGATGGCTACACCTTC
NA	TRBJ1-1	TRBV7-9	NA	CASSLSINTEAFF	TGTGCCAGCAGCTTGAGCATAAACACTGAAGCTTTCTTT
NA	TRBJ1-2	TRBV20-1	NA	CSASLLYGYTF	TGCAGTGCTAGTCTCCTCTATGGCTACACCTTC
NA	TRBJ2-5	TRBV6-5	NA	CASSSGRAYAETQYF	TGTGCCAGCAGTTCTGGCAGGGCTTATGCAGAGACCCAGTACTTC